The 16 T cell receptor beta chains reported below all come from one sample, sequenced in a study of identical twins. TCRdb re-analysed the 5' RACE reads in MiXCR, keeping a single row per CDR3 protein. This sample has fewer than 650,000 distinct CDR3 sequences, with 7% to 7.5% found just once. In addition, the sample was reused for a study of yellow fever vaccine responses in identical twins.

Sequenced sample: PBMCs. These receptors came from a woman between 18 and 29 years old in good health.

At least ten counts were recorded for this clonotype. The rearrangement joins TRBV12-3 or TRBV12-4 to TRBJ2-3; 8 bases line up with TRBD2. This CDR3 spans 13 amino acids. Germline trimming cut 6 bases from V and 9 bases from J; bases unmatched to any gene: 8. CDR3 in DNA: TGTGCCAGCAGACCGACTAGCGCGGGAACGCAGTATTTT. Protein product: CASRPTSAGTQYF.

This rearrangement joins TRBV29-1 to TRBJ2-6; 15 bases align to TRBD2. Germline CDR1 and CDR2: SQVTM and ANQGSEA. Trimming at V came to 6 bases and at J to 0 bases, leaving 3 bases not matched to a gene. This CDR3 has 17 amino acids. CDR3 nucleotides: TGCAGCGTAGGACTAGCGGGGGGGAGCTCTGGGGCCAACGTCCTGACTTTC. It specifies CSVGLAGGSSGANVLTF.

V gene TRBV12-3 or TRBV12-4 combines with J gene TRBJ1-5; 9 nucleotides match TRBD1. The CDR3 loop spans 14 amino acids. The ends lost 5 bases at V and 6 bases at J; junction bases unmatched: 5. Written as DNA, the CDR3 is TGTGCCAGCAGTAAGACAGGGGGAAGTCAGCCCCAGCATTTT. This codes for CASSKTGGSQPQHF.

This clonotype was counted ten times or more. The chain combines TRBV29-1 with TRBJ2-5; a weak D match, TRBD1 (5 bases). This CDR3 has 18 amino acids. Trimming left V 2 bases short and J 0 bases short, with 22 bases between. Germline CDR1 is SQVTM and CDR2 is ANQGSEA. CDR3 in amino acids: CSVESPIEGASYQETQYF. The CDR3 DNA reads TGCAGCGTTGAATCGCCGATAGAAGGGGCCAGCTACCAAGAGACCCAGTACTTC.

In DNA, the CDR3 is TGTGCCAGCAGTTTGCGTGCCCACGGGAGCTCTGGGGCCAACGTCCTGACTTTC. Its translation: CASSLRAHGSSGANVLTF. The rearrangement joins TRBV12-3 or TRBV12-4 to TRBJ2-6, with D tentatively TRBD2 (6 bases). This CDR3 has 18 amino acids. The germline V and J ends were trimmed by 3 bases and 0 bases, with 15 bases remaining between them.

This clonotype was detected a few times. This chain links TRBV12-3 or TRBV12-4 with TRBJ1-2; possibly TRBD1 for D (5 bases). This CDR3 region has 13 residues. V was cut by 6 bases and J by 4 bases, with 12 bases left in between. The CDR3 region has the DNA TGTGCCAGCAGCTCCGGGGGGGGCTATGGCTACACCTTC. Protein product: CASSSGGGYGYTF.

The DNA for the CDR3 is TGTGCCAGCAGCTCATGGGGACTAGCGGAGGAGCAGTTCTTC. It yields the protein CASSSWGLAEEQFF. The chain combines TRBV7-2 with TRBJ2-1; 11 bases align to TRBD2. Germline loops: CDR1 SGHTA, CDR2 FQGNSA. CDR3 length: 14 residues. Germline trimming cut 4 bases from V and 10 bases from J; bases unmatched to any gene: 6.

J is TRBJ1-1 and V is TRBV6-1; D not resolved. This CDR3 is built from 14 residues. Trimming stripped 7 bases from V and 1 base from J, with 13 bases between. Germline V gives CDR1 MNHNS, CDR2 SASEGT. The CDR3 is CASTPTTRNTEAFF. In nucleotides, the CDR3 is TGTGCCAGCACCCCAACGACCAGGAACACTGAAGCTTTCTTT.

This clonotype was recorded many times. This chain uses TRBV3-1 with TRBJ1-1, with 8 bases matching TRBD1. There are 15 residues in the CDR3. V trimming: 4 bases; J trimming: 2 bases; junction bases outside the gene matches: 6. Germline-derived CDR1 and CDR2 are LGHDT and YNNKEL (reference sequence). In nucleotides, the CDR3 is TGTGCCAGCAGCCCTCGGGACAGGCATAACACTGAAGCTTTCTTT. This sequence encodes CASSPRDRHNTEAFF.

This clonotype was recorded many times. As DNA, the CDR3 is TGTGCCAGCAGTGGGGAACACAGGGGGCAGCCCCAGCATTTT. Residues: CASSGEHRGQPQHF. The chain uses TRBV2 and TRBJ1-5; 8 nucleotides agree with TRBD1. The CDR3 has 14 amino acids. Germline loops: CDR1 SNHLY, CDR2 FYNNEI. Trimming cost V 4 bases and J 7 bases; bases outside gene matches: 6.

About this clonotype itself: The germline gene is not matched at one end of the junction; a read error may be the cause. The chain links TRBV7-2 to TRBJ2-7; 7 bases align to TRBD1. The length of the CDR3 is 14 residues. Germline values: CDR1 SGHTA, CDR2 FQGNSA. The CDR3 loop is CASSVTGQSFEQYF. The CDR3 DNA follows: TGTGCCAGCAGCGTGACGGGACAGTCCTTCGAGCAGTACTTC.

The sample holds many counts of this clonotype. The chain employs TRBV12-3 or TRBV12-4 and TRBJ2-2; 7 bases are a match to TRBD1. V was pared by 6 bases and J by 1 base, with 5 bases of the junction left unmatched. This CDR3 contains 15 residues. The CDR3, as DNA: TGTGCCAGCAGGCTGGGACAGCAGAACACCGGGGAGCTGTTTTTT. Translated: CASRLGQQNTGELFF.

The table lists this clonotype with many counts. This sequence joins TRBV5-1 and TRBJ2-1; TRBD2 matches 13 bases. Germline V gives CDR1 SGHRS, CDR2 YFSETQ. The V and J ends lost 4 bases and 4 bases, in that order; junction bases with no gene match: 11. The CDR3 is 18 residues long. The CDR3 DNA reads TGCGCCAGCAGCCCCGCGACTAGCGGGAGGCCGGGTTACAATGAGCAGTTCTTC. Amino acids: CASSPATSGRPGYNEQFF.

The gene calls are TRBV10-1 and TRBJ2-1, with D perhaps matching TRBD2 (5 bases). Trimming cost V 8 bases and J 4 bases, with 15 bases left between them. The CDR3 spans 14 residues. CDR1 is WNHNN and CDR2 is SYGVQD in the germline V gene (reference sequence). The CDR3 protein is CASAPASPYNEQFF. The CDR3, as DNA: TGCGCCAGCGCCCCCGCTAGCCCTTACAATGAGCAGTTCTTC.

This rearrangement joins TRBV2 to TRBJ2-1; D gene uncertain. Between the trimmed V and J ends, which lost 3 bases and 4 bases, there was a span of 13 bases. CDR1 SNHLY and CDR2 FYNNEI come from the germline V gene. The CDR3 runs to 15 residues. This CDR3 is CASSDPGGGYNEQFF. The CDR3 region has the DNA TGTGCCAGCAGTGACCCCGGCGGCGGATACAATGAGCAGTTCTTC.

This sequence joins TRBV28 and TRBJ2-7; D gene ambiguous. V was clipped by 6 bases and J by 2 bases, with 11 bases between them. This CDR3 is built from 13 residues. Per germline, CDR1 MDHEN and CDR2 SYDVKM. For the CDR3, the DNA is TGTGCCAGCAGACCACGGATGGCCTACGAGCAGTACGTC. Its protein product is CASRPRMAYEQYV.